These 26 T cell receptor beta chains share one sample of origin, sequenced in a study of CD8+ T cells in alopecia areata. The sample's treatment: oral pan-JAK inhibitor, 5-10 mg twice daily. Extracted RNA was reverse transcribed into cDNA, the sequencing template. TCRdb keeps only in-frame clones here, not all; method: immunoSEQ multiplex PCR. Found here are some 240,000 clones, more than 45% of them singletons; the top ten hold about 1.4%. Specimen: CD4+ T cells sorted from blood, collected at week 4, from a patient treated with tofacitinib. The receptors here all came from a human donor with alopecia areata.

Comments on this clone: This specimen includes other DNA sequences encoding the same CDR3. The chain has TRBV7-2 and TRBJ1-1; no reliable D call. The CDR3 is 14 amino acids. CDR1 SGHTA and CDR2 FQGNSA come from the germline V gene. The ends were cut back, 4 bases at V and 1 base at J, with 10 bases in the middle. CDR3 protein: CASSWGRGNTEAFF. In DNA, the CDR3 is TGTGCCAGCAGCTGGGGTAGAGGGAACACTGAAGCTTTCTTT.

The chain carries TRBV7-2 and TRBJ2-3; 12 nucleotides agree with TRBD2. This CDR3 spans 18 amino acids. V was clipped by 0 bases and J by 6 bases; unmatched bases: 10. The germline V gene encodes CDR1 SGHTA and CDR2 FQGNSA. CDR3 in amino acids: CASSLARLAGGPADTQYF. CDR3 DNA sequence: TGTGCCAGCAGCTTAGCGCGGCTAGCGGGGGGGCCCGCGGATACGCAGTATTTT.

The chain combines TRBV29-1 with TRBJ2-7; 9 bases are a match to TRBD1. Germline values: CDR1 SQVTM, CDR2 ANQGSEA. V gave up 7 bases and J gave up 6 bases; unmatched junction bases: 16. The CDR3 consists of 15 residues. This CDR3 is CSATGSGQGNGEQYF. The CDR3 DNA is TGCAGCGCCACTGGTTCGGGACAGGGTAATGGCGAGCAGTACTTC.

The chain is built from TRBV9 and TRBJ2-1; D is uncertain. V lost 1 base and J lost 3, with 5 bases in between. The CDR3 runs to 13 residues. Germline values: CDR1 SGDLS, CDR2 YYNGEE. CDR3 sequence (DNA): TGTGCCAGCAGCGTACAGGTCTACAATGAGCAGTTCTTC. It is translated as CASSVQVYNEQFF. Variable domain in full (rest from reference TRBV9 and TRBJ2-1): DSGVTQTPKHLITATGQRVTLRCSPRSGDLSVYWYQQSLDQGLQFLIQYYNGEERAKGNILERFSAQQFPDLHSELNLSSLELGDSALYFCASSVQVYNEQFFGPGTRLTVL.

The chain links TRBV4-1 to TRBJ1-6; D is uncertain. The ends were cut back, 6 bases at V and 6 bases at J, with 15 bases in the middle. The CDR3 runs 15 residues. In germline, CDR1 is MGHRA, CDR2 YSYEKL. DNA of the CDR3: TGCGCCAGCAGGGTATTGGTGGGGATTAATTCACCCCTCCACTTT. The encoded protein is CASRVLVGINSPLHF.

The chain uses TRBV9 and TRBJ2-3; TRBD1 agrees at 12 bases. From germline, CDR1 is SGDLS and CDR2 YYNGEE. Trimming at V came to 4 bases and at J to 4 bases, leaving 7 bases not matched to a gene. The CDR3 runs 16 residues. The CDR3: CASSPRDRGRPDTQYF. The DNA of the CDR3 is TGTGCCAGCAGCCCCCGGGACAGGGGGCGCCCAGATACGCAGTATTTT. The entire variable domain, with the rest obtained from reference TRBV9 and TRBJ2-3, is as follows: DSGVTQTPKHLITATGQRVTLRCSPRSGDLSVYWYQQSLDQGLQFLIQYYNGEERAKGNILERFSAQQFPDLHSELNLSSLELGDSALYFCASSPRDRGRPDTQYFGPGTRLTVL.

This clone was seen more than once but under ten times. The chain links TRBV6-5 to TRBJ1-5; a possible D gene is TRBD1 (5 bases). The CDR3 contains 16 residues. The V end lost 0 bases, the J end lost 0 bases, and 9 bases lay between the germline ends. Germline V CDR1 and CDR2: MNHEY, SVGAGI. The CDR3 DNA sequence: TGTGCCAGCAGTTACTCGGACAAAAATAGCAATCAGCCCCAGCATTTT. It is translated as CASSYSDKNSNQPQHF.

This clone was found many times. CDR3 residues: CASSKQGLGNQPQHF. CDR3 coding DNA: TGTGCCAGCAGCAAACAGGGGTTGGGCAATCAGCCCCAGCATTTT. The V gene is TRBV2, the J gene TRBJ1-5; TRBD1 matches 7 bases. There are 15 residues in the CDR3. The germline V gene encodes CDR1 SNHLY and CDR2 FYNNEI. V shed 6 bases, J shed 2 bases, and the junction held 7 bases outside the gene matches.

The V and J genes are TRBV11-2 and TRBJ1-1; 8 bases align to TRBD1. The V gene end was trimmed by 1 base and the J gene end by 1 base; junction bases not matched to a gene: 8. The germline CDR1 and CDR2 sequences are SGHAT and FQNNGV. This CDR3 has 17 residues. The CDR3 sequence: CASSLVPTGVGNTEAFF. In nucleotides, the CDR3 is TGTGCCAGCAGCTTAGTACCGACAGGGGTGGGGAACACTGAAGCTTTCTTT.

V gene TRBV15 combines with J gene TRBJ2-4, with 7 bases aligning to TRBD1. The CDR3 consists of 16 residues. V shed 0 bases, J shed 5 bases, and the junction held 7 bases outside the gene matches. Germline CDR1 and CDR2: LNHNV and YYDKDF (reference sequence). This chain's CDR3 is CATSRDYGDSQNIQYF. CDR3 nucleotides: TGTGCCACCAGCAGAGATTATGGGGACAGCCAAAACATTCAGTACTTC.

This CDR3 is CASRDRVGGNTEAFF. DNA of the CDR3: TGTGCCAGCAGGGATAGGGTCGGGGGAAACACTGAAGCTTTCTTT. This chain connects TRBV2 to TRBJ1-1; possible D gene TRBD1, 5 bases. The germline V gene encodes CDR1 SNHLY and CDR2 FYNNEI. The V end was cut by 6 bases, the J end by 2 bases, with 16 bases between. CDR3 size: 15 residues.

This clone was recorded at least ten times. Within the sample, other DNA sequences also encode this same CDR3. V usage is TRBV7-2 and J usage is TRBJ2-3; 7 bases are shared with TRBD2. Germline loops: CDR1 SGHTA, CDR2 FQGNSA. CDR3 length: 14 amino acids. V dropped 1 base and J dropped 3; count of bases not matched to a gene: 1. In DNA form, the CDR3 reads TGTGCCAGCAGCTTAGTCGGGAGGACAGATACGCAGTATTTT. Protein sequence: CASSLVGRTDTQYF. The entire variable domain, with the rest obtained from reference TRBV7-2 and TRBJ2-3, is as follows: GAGVSQSPSNKVTEKGKDVELRCDPISGHTALYWYRQSLGQGLEFLIYFQGNSAPDKSGLPSDRFSAERTGGSVSTLTIQRTQQEDSAVYLCASSLVGRTDTQYFGPGTRLTVL.

This rearrangement joins TRBV29-1 to TRBJ2-3; D not resolved. V lost 4 bases to trimming and J lost 2 bases, with 16 bases between them. CDR3 length: 15 amino acids. CDR1 SQVTM and CDR2 ANQGSEA come from the germline V gene. Here the CDR3 DNA reads TGCAGCGTTGTGGTCAGGAACCACCCCACAGATACGCAGTATTTT. Amino acid sequence: CSVVVRNHPTDTQYF.

The chain couples TRBV15 to TRBJ1-6, with D hard to call. CDR1 and CDR2 (germline): LNHNV, YYDKDF (reference sequence). The CDR3 is made up of 14 amino acids. Trimming pared 4 bases from V and 10 bases from J, leaving 14 bases between. The CDR3 DNA reads as TGTGCCACCAGCATGGCCCCAAAAGAATCACCCCTCCACTTT. Amino acid sequence: CATSMAPKESPLHF.

The table lists this clone with a few counts. Other DNA sequences within the sample encode an identical CDR3. This chain uses TRBV18 with TRBJ2-1; TRBD2 is a possible D gene (5 bases). The V gene's germline CDR1 is KGHSH and CDR2 LQKENI. This CDR3 contains 12 residues. V lost 3 bases, J lost 7 bases, and 7 bases lay in between. The CDR3 DNA reads as TGTGCCAGCTCACCTTCGGGGAATGAGCAGTTCTTC. It specifies CASSPSGNEQFF.

This clone was detected a few times. The chain employs TRBV9 and TRBJ1-2, with TRBD1 matching 9 bases. The junction had 15 bases not matched to a gene; V was cut back by 4 bases and J by 5 bases. Germline V gene lookup returns CDR1 SGDLS and CDR2 YYNGEE. The CDR3 length is 17 residues. The CDR3 sequence: CASSSSQGTGYLYGYTF. The CDR3 DNA is TGTGCCAGCAGCTCCAGTCAAGGGACAGGGTACTTATATGGCTACACCTTC.

This clone was observed a few times. This CDR3 reads CSVDDGDAYEQYF. CDR3 coding DNA: TGCAGCGTTGATGATGGGGATGCCTACGAGCAGTACTTC. V and J are TRBV29-1 and TRBJ2-7; D remains unclear. The V gene's germline CDR1 is SQVTM and CDR2 ANQGSEA. V was pared by 3 bases and J by 2 bases, with 11 bases between. The CDR3 is 13 residues long.

This chain links TRBV6-6 with TRBJ1-1; the D is unclear. Germline V gene data show CDR1 as MNHNY and CDR2 as SVGAGI (reference sequence). The CDR3 spans 10 residues. Trimming took 8 bases from V and 2 from J, leaving 3 bases between them. CDR3 protein: CASGNTEAFF. The CDR3 DNA sequence: TGTGCCAGCGGTAACACTGAAGCTTTCTTT.

The rearrangement links TRBV19 to TRBJ1-6; 7 bases are a match to TRBD1. The V gene end was trimmed by 6 bases and the J gene end by 6 bases; junction bases not matched to a gene: 5. Germline assignment: CDR1 LNHDA and CDR2 SQIVND (reference sequence). The CDR3 is 14 residues long. The CDR3 DNA reads as TGTGCCAGTAGGAGACAGGGTGGTAATTCACCCCTCCACTTT. Amino acids: CASRRQGGNSPLHF. The full variable domain, in which reference TRBV19 and TRBJ1-6 provide the parts outside the CDR3, is DGGITQSPKYLFRKEGQNVTLSCEQNLNHDAMYWYRQDPGQGLRLIYYSQIVNDFQKGDIAEGYSVSREKKESFPLTVTSAQKNPTAFYLCASRRQGGNSPLHFGNGTRLTVT.

The V call is TRBV5-1, the J call TRBJ2-1, with a possible D match to TRBD1 (5 bases). The CDR3 is made up of 15 amino acids. Germline V gene data show CDR1 as SGHRS and CDR2 as YFSETQ. V was clipped by 1 base and J by 7 bases, with 15 bases between them. The CDR3 DNA reads TGCGCCAGCAGCTTGAGAGGCGGACATGGGAATGAGCAGTTCTTC. It is translated as CASSLRGGHGNEQFF.

V usage is TRBV30 and J usage is TRBJ2-5; D might be TRBD1 (5 bases). The assigned J gene may be wrong: the sequence end matches TRBJ2-7 better. Germline V gene lookup returns CDR1 GTSNPN and CDR2 SVGIG (reference sequence). The CDR3 contains 12 residues. CDR3 loop: CAWSTGPYEQYF. In DNA, the CDR3 is TGTGCCTGGAGTACAGGCCCCTACGAGCAGTACTTC.

The gene calls are TRBV5-1 and TRBJ2-1; D is possibly TRBD1 or TRBD2 (6 bases each). V lost 5 bases and J 1 base, leaving 7 bases between the germline ends. CDR1 and CDR2 (germline): SGHRS, YFSETQ. This CDR3 region has 13 residues. The CDR3 bases are TGCGCCAGCAGAGGGGGGTCCTACAATGAGCAGTTCTTC. Amino acids: CASRGGSYNEQFF. The complete variable domain, with remaining parts taken from reference TRBV5-1 and TRBJ2-1, reads KAGVTQTPRYLIKTRGQQVTLSCSPISGHRSVSWYQQTPGQGLQFLFEYFSETQRNKGNFPGRFSGRQFSNSRSEMNVSTLELGDSALYLCASRGGSYNEQFFGPGTRLTVL.

V gene TRBV28 combines with J gene TRBJ1-2; D remains unclear. CDR3 length: 12 amino acids. The ends were cut back, 3 bases at V and 8 bases at J, with 10 bases in the middle. Germline V gene lookup returns CDR1 MDHEN and CDR2 SYDVKM. The CDR3 loop reads CASSFLGSGYTF. Written as DNA, the CDR3 is TGTGCCAGCAGTTTTCTGGGAAGCGGCTACACCTTC.

This clone appeared once. The rearrangement joins TRBV9 to TRBJ1-6; weak D call: TRBD1 (6 bases). V was clipped by 2 bases and J by 5 bases, with 14 bases between them. This CDR3 spans 16 amino acids. The germline gives CDR1 SGDLS, CDR2 YYNGEE. The CDR3 region is CASSVGDGQNNSPLHF. The DNA for the CDR3 is TGTGCCAGCAGCGTGGGGGACGGACAGAATAATTCACCCCTCCACTTT.

This clone has a single count. CDR3 sequence: CAWSVPRIDRGRSPLHF. The CDR3 coding sequence is TGTGCCTGGAGTGTACCCCGCATCGACAGGGGGCGATCACCCCTCCACTTT. The chain combines TRBV30 with TRBJ1-6; TRBD1 aligns across 10 bases. The length of the CDR3 is 17 residues. Per germline, CDR1 GTSNPN and CDR2 SVGIG (reference sequence). With V trimmed by 0 bases and J by 10 bases, 12 bases remained unmatched.

At least ten counts were recorded for this clone. Relative to the germline gene, one junction end is altered; a read error may explain this. The identical CDR3 is also encoded by other nucleotide sequences in the sample. The V gene is TRBV18, the J gene TRBJ1-1; D call uncertain. Germline V gene data show CDR1 as KGHSH and CDR2 as LQKENI. This CDR3 is built from 12 residues. The CDR3 loop reads CASSPGNTEAFF. In DNA form, the CDR3 reads TGTGCCAGCTCACCCGGGAACACGGAAGCTTTCTTT.